These T cell receptor beta chains were read from a single sample in a study of blood T cell repertoires in COVID-19. Profiling relied on immunoSEQ multiplex PCR, and the TCRdb table lists in-frame clones only, not all of them. This table has about 230,000 clones, roughly 80% appearing once. The material sequenced was peripheral blood. These receptors were collected from a middle-aged man with active or convalescent COVID-19. Both conserved end residues are part of each CDR3. Fields, in order: J gene, D gene, V gene, clone size, CDR3 DNA, CDR3 protein. A D gene is named only where the DNA matches it firmly. Not every row has a clone size; where given, it reads once, few, many or a size class.

>TRBJ1-5|NA|TRBV10-2|NA
TGCGCCAGCAGTGATCAGGGGAGTGGGGGTAATCAGCCCCAGCATTTT
CASSDQGSGGNQPQHF
>TRBJ2-1|TRBD1|TRBV7-2|NA
TGTGCCAGCAGCCCGAGGGACAGGGACAATGAGCAGTTCTTC
CASSPRDRDNEQFF
>TRBJ2-7|TRBD2|TRBV7-2|NA
TGTGCCAGCAGCCTCGCGGGGGTTGGCGGGGCCTCGAGGGAGCAGTACTTC
CASSLAGVGGASREQYF
>TRBJ2-7|TRBD2|TRBV9|NA
TGTGCCAGCAGCGTAGGGGCTAGCGGGGGGGCCTACGAGCAGTACTTC
CASSVGASGGAYEQYF
>TRBJ1-1|TRBD1|TRBV5-1|NA
TGCGCCAGCAGCTTCCAGGGGGACACTGAAGCTTTCTTT
CASSFQGDTEAFF
>TRBJ2-7|TRBD2|TRBV12-3/TRBV12-4|NA
TGTGCCAGCAGTTTGGGACTAGTCTACGAGCAGTACTTC
CASSLGLVYEQYF
>TRBJ2-2|TRBD1|TRBV6-5|NA
TGTGCCAGCAGTACCTGGACAGGGCAGAACGGGGAGCTGTTTTTT
CASSTWTGQNGELFF
>TRBJ2-7|NA|TRBV6-1|few
TGTGCCAGCAGTGAAAGTCTGGACAGTCTAACGAGGCAGTACTTC
CASSESLDSLTRQYF
>TRBJ2-3|TRBD2|TRBV24-1|NA
TGTGCCACCAGTGCTACCCCCGCTAGCGGGACCTCTAGCACAGATACGCAGTATTTT
CATSATPASGTSSTDTQYF
>TRBJ2-2|NA|TRBV2|NA
TGTGCCAGCAGTCCTTTGGAGGGATGGACCGGGGAGCTGTTTTTT
CASSPLEGWTGELFF
>TRBJ2-7|TRBD2|TRBV9|once
TGTGCCAGCAGCCCCTCTAGCGGGGGCCTTCGGGAGCAGTACTTC
CASSPSSGGLREQYF
>TRBJ2-5|TRBD2|TRBV7-2|NA
TGTGCCAGCAGCTCTCGGACGGGGGGTAGGGAGACCCAGTACTTC
CASSSRTGGRETQYF
>TRBJ1-5|TRBD1|TRBV18|few
TGTGCCAGCTCACCCGGACAGGGGGGCAATCAGCCCCAGCATTTT
CASSPGQGGNQPQHF